This T cell receptor (beta chain) was recovered during a study of blood T cell repertoires in COVID-19. Study context: Sources were T cells, B-cell-depleted T cells, or PBMCs; the material itself was cDNA or gDNA.

Sequencing used immunoSEQ multiplex PCR; TCRdb keeps in-frame clones, though not all of them. The sample lists about 310,000 clones, under 90% occurring once. Seattle participants joined during active infection and were tracked over time. This CDR3 comprises 13 residues. Germline CDR1 reads LNHDA; CDR2 reads SQIVND (reference sequence). Trimming cost V 6 bases and J 7 bases; bases outside gene matches: 3. The chain joins TRBV19 to TRBJ1-2; 12 positions match TRBD1. This clonotype originated in a woman in her twenties or thirties with COVID-19, enrolled during active disease. Specimen: peripheral blood. CDR3 amino acids: CASRGQGAFGYTF. Here the CDR3 DNA reads TGTGCCAGTAGGGGACAGGGGGCTTTTGGCTACACCTTC.